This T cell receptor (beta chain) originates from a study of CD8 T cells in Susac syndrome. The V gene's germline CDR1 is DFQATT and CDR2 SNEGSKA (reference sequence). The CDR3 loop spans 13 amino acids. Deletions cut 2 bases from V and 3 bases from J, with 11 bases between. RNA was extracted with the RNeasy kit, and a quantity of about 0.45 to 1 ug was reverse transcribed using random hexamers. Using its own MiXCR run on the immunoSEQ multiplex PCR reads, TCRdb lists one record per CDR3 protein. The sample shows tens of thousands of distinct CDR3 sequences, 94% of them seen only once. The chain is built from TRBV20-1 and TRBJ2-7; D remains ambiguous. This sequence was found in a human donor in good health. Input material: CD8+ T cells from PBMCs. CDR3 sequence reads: CSARFRGFYEQYF. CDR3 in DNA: TGCAGTGCTAGATTTAGAGGTTTCTACGAGCAGTACTTC.